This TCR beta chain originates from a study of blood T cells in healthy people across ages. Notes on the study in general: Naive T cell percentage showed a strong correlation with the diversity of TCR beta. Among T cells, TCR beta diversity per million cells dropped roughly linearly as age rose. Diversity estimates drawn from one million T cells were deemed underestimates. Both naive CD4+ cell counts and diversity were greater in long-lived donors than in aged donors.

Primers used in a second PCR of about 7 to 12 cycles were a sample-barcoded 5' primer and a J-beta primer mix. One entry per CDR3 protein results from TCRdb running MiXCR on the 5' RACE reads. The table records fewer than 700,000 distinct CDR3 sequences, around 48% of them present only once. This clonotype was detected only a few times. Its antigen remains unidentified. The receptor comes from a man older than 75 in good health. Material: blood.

The CDR3 bases are TGTGCCAGCAGGTTGGGGACTAGCGGGAGTTCCGAGCAGTACTTC. Translated: CASRLGTSGSSEQYF. J is TRBJ2-7 and V is TRBV27; TRBD2 aligns across 14 bases. Germline loops: CDR1 MNHEY, CDR2 SMNVEV (reference sequence). V gave up 6 bases and J gave up 6 bases; unmatched junction bases: 7. This CDR3 region has 15 residues.